The 9 T cell receptor beta chains given below trace back to one sample, sequenced in a study of CD8 T cells in ankylosing spondylitis. TCRdb ran MiXCR on the 5' RACE reads and lists one entry per CDR3 protein. The sample comprises a few hundred thousand distinct CDR3 sequences, under 25% of which are singletons, and under 4% rests with the top ten. Sequencing used blood, either unsorted or a sorted T cell fraction (not recorded which). These receptors came from a female donor with ankylosing spondylitis or in good health (not recorded which).

This clonotype was detected a few times. The rearrangement uses TRBV6-5 and TRBJ1-2; tentative D call: TRBD1 (5 bases). Germline V lookup: CDR1 MNHEY, CDR2 SVGAGI. V was cut by 5 bases and J by 4 bases, with 8 bases left in between. The CDR3 is 12 residues long. Here the CDR3 DNA reads TGTGCCAGCAGTACTACAGGCTATGGCTACACCTTC. It translates to CASSTTGYGYTF.

This chain joins TRBV21-1 and TRBJ1-2. TRBV21-1 constitutes a pseudogene. This CDR3 is 8 amino acids long. The CDR3 nucleotides read TGTGCCAACAATGGCTACACCTTC. Amino acid sequence: CANNGYTF.

The chain links TRBV12-3 or TRBV12-4 to TRBJ1-3; the D is unclear. Trimming pared 2 bases from V and 4 bases from J, leaving 6 bases between. This CDR3 spans 13 amino acids. This CDR3 reads CASSLMGGNTIYF. The CDR3 DNA reads as TGTGCCAGCAGTTTAATGGGGGGAAACACCATATATTTT.

This clonotype was counted a few times. The gene calls are TRBV7-2 and TRBJ2-7; TRBD1 is a possible D gene (5 bases). This CDR3 has 14 amino acids. CDR1 is SGHTA and CDR2 is FQGNSA in the germline V gene. The ends were cut back, 2 bases at V and 4 bases at J, with 12 bases in the middle. The CDR3 loop reads CASSLSTATYEQYF. CDR3 sequence (DNA): TGTGCCAGCAGCTTATCGACAGCAACTTACGAGCAGTACTTC.

This clonotype was counted between two and nine times. V and J are TRBV20-1 and TRBJ1-2; D gene ambiguous. In germline, CDR1 is DFQATT, CDR2 SNEGSKA (reference sequence). This CDR3 spans 15 amino acids. The ends were cut back, 3 bases at V and 7 bases at J, with 21 bases in the middle. DNA for the CDR3: TGCAGTGCTAGTGCGGTCTTATCGGAGGCGAGTGGCTACACCTTC. It translates to CSASAVLSEASGYTF.

This clonotype was found many times. The chain is built from TRBV24-1 and TRBJ2-1; 10 positions agree with TRBD2. Germline V gives CDR1 KGHDR, CDR2 SFDVKD. The CDR3 is made up of 13 amino acids. Trimming took 7 bases from V and 8 from J; bases not matched to a gene: 4. The CDR3 reads CATRAGGKDEQFF. Here the CDR3 DNA reads TGTGCCACCAGAGCGGGAGGGAAGGATGAGCAGTTCTTC.

This clonotype was seen many times. The chain recombines TRBV29-1 with TRBJ1-1, with D unresolved. V dropped 4 bases and J dropped 3 bases, with 15 bases sitting between them. CDR1 is SQVTM, CDR2 ANQGSEA, per germline. The CDR3 covers 14 residues. This CDR3 is CSVVRIDSYTEAFF. Written as DNA, the CDR3 is TGCAGCGTTGTAAGGATCGATTCCTACACTGAAGCTTTCTTT.

This clonotype appeared a few times. The chain couples TRBV7-2 to TRBJ2-7; 11 bases are a match to TRBD2. V lost 3 bases, J lost 6 bases, and 13 bases stayed unmatched. Germline-derived CDR1 and CDR2 are SGHTA and FQGNSA. The CDR3 runs 17 residues. Here the CDR3 DNA reads TGTGCCAGCAGCTTCCCTCGAGGGTCTAGCGGGAGGTTCGAGCAGTACTTC. Translated, it gives CASSFPRGSSGRFEQYF. Combining the CDR3 with reference TRBV7-2 and TRBJ2-7 gives the whole variable domain GAGVSQSPSNKVTEKGKDVELRCDPISGHTALYWYRQSLGQGLEFLIYFQGNSAPDKSGLPSDRFSAERTGGSVSTLTIQRTQQEDSAVYLCASSFPRGSSGRFEQYFGPGTRLTVT.

This clonotype has only a few counts. This rearrangement joins TRBV7-3 to TRBJ1-5, with D perhaps TRBD1 (5 bases). This CDR3 has 13 amino acids. Trimming removed 2 bases at V and 7 bases at J, with 9 bases between. Germline CDR1 is SGHTA and CDR2 is FQGTGA. The CDR3 loop is CASSLDSRQPQHF. CDR3 in DNA: TGTGCCAGCAGCTTAGACAGTCGCCAGCCCCAGCATTTT.